These 24 T cell receptor beta chains originate from one sample sequenced in a study of response to subunit inactivated influenza vaccine. Using its own MiXCR run on the RT-PCR reads, TCRdb lists one record per CDR3 protein. This sample has 610,000 or so distinct CDR3 sequences, with about 15% found just once. Specimen: PBMCs from blood, collected about 11 days after vaccination. The receptors were gathered from a middle-aged man who received an inactivated influenza vaccine.

CDR3 protein: CASTGQGFVQPQHF. The CDR3 DNA follows: TGTGCCAGCACCGGACAGGGTTTTGTTCAGCCCCAGCATTTT. J is TRBJ1-5 and V is TRBV6-1; 8 bases map to TRBD1. The CDR3 length is 14 residues. Per germline, CDR1 MNHNS and CDR2 SASEGT. After removal of 7 bases from V and 6 bases from J, the junction contained 8 bases not matched to a gene.

This chain uses TRBV24-1 with TRBJ2-1; TRBD1 aligns across 8 bases. The closer fit of TRBJ2-7 to the DNA end suggests the J call may be wrong. The CDR3 spans 14 residues. From germline, CDR1 is KGHDR and CDR2 SFDVKD. The CDR3 sequence: CATHAGTGYNEQYF. In nucleotides, the CDR3 is TGTGCCACCCACGCCGGGACAGGTTACAATGAGCAGTACTTC.

This clonotype was picked up a small number of times. The chain links TRBV7-3 to TRBJ2-1; 8 positions match TRBD1. This CDR3 region has 12 residues. V dropped 8 bases and J dropped 7; count of bases not matched to a gene: 4. CDR1 SGHTA and CDR2 FQGTGA come from the germline V gene. CDR3 loop: CASGQGGNEQFF. The CDR3 bases are TGTGCCAGCGGACAGGGCGGGAATGAGCAGTTCTTC.

This chain links TRBV11-2 with TRBJ2-2; D is unclear. Germline CDR1 and CDR2: SGHAT and FQNNGV. The CDR3 runs to 15 residues. V was clipped by 1 base and J by 1 base, with 7 bases between them. The CDR3 is CASSLVTGNTGELFF. DNA of the CDR3: TGTGCCAGCAGCTTAGTAACTGGGAACACCGGGGAGCTGTTTTTT.

This clonotype was picked up a small number of times. This chain links TRBV6-2 or TRBV6-3 with TRBJ1-5, with D possibly matching TRBD1 (5 bases). Trimming stripped 0 bases from V and 4 bases from J, with 10 bases between. Germline V gives CDR1 MNHEY, CDR2 SVGEGT. The CDR3 runs to 15 residues. Here the CDR3 reads CASSYSGTENQPQHF. CDR3 in DNA: TGTGCCAGCAGTTACTCGGGGACTGAAAATCAGCCCCAGCATTTT.

The J gene is TRBJ2-2, the V gene TRBV20-1; D not certain. Germline assignment: CDR1 DFQATT and CDR2 SNEGSKA (reference sequence). This CDR3 contains 12 residues. V was shortened by 6 bases and J by 6 bases, with 11 bases between the two germline ends. The DNA for the CDR3 is TGCAGTGCGCCTAGGGTGCCCGGGGAGCTGTTTTTT. It yields the protein CSAPRVPGELFF.

This clonotype occurred a few times. The chain combines TRBV29-1 with TRBJ2-5; D is ambiguous. The CDR3 is 14 amino acids. V gave up 6 bases and J gave up 0 bases, with 14 bases separating them. The germline gives CDR1 SQVTM, CDR2 ANQGSEA. The CDR3 nucleotides are TGCAGCGTGAGTCGTCCCATCAACCAAGAGACCCAGTACTTC. Translated: CSVSRPINQETQYF.

This clonotype showed up just a few times. CDR3 bases: TGCGCCAGCAGCCAAGATTCTGTCAGGCAAATGACTGAAGCTTTCTTT. Amino acids: CASSQDSVRQMTEAFF. V is TRBV4-3 and J is TRBJ1-1, with D hard to call. CDR1 LGHNA and CDR2 YSLEER come from the germline V gene. CDR3 length equals 16 residues. The V gene lost 0 bases and the J gene lost 5 bases, with 16 bases spanning the gap.

This clonotype appeared a few times. The junction and the germline gene differ at one end; a read error may be behind it. The chain uses TRBV9 and TRBJ1-1; TRBD1 might be the D (5 bases). The CDR3 is made up of 13 amino acids. Germline values: CDR1 SGDLS, CDR2 YYNGEE. CDR3 residues: CASSEGSTPRQIF. The CDR3 region has the DNA TGTGCCAGCAGCGAGGGGTCGACGCCACGCCAGATCTTT. Full variable domain (rest looked up from reference TRBV9 and TRBJ1-1): DSGVTQTPKHLITATGQRVTLRCSPRSGDLSVYWYQQSLDQGLQFLIQYYNGEERAKGNILERFSAQQFPDLHSELNLSSLELGDSALYFCASSEGSTPRQIFGQGTRLTVV.

This clonotype has only a few counts. The rearrangement joins TRBV20-1 to TRBJ2-6, with D maybe TRBD1 (6 bases). V dropped 6 bases and J dropped 2 bases, with 11 bases sitting between them. Germline V lookup: CDR1 DFQATT, CDR2 SNEGSKA (reference sequence). The CDR3 sequence is 14 residues long. CDR3 in DNA: TGCAGTGCCATGAACAGGGCTGGGGCCAACGTCCTGACTTTC. Translating it yields CSAMNRAGANVLTF.

The chain uses TRBV6-1 and TRBJ2-3, with TRBD2 matching over 7 bases. In germline, CDR1 is MNHNS, CDR2 SASEGT. The CDR3 covers 16 residues. Unmatched junction bases numbered 11, after V lost 6 bases and J lost 2 bases. CDR3 residues: CASSQSWRGITDTQYF. CDR3 nucleotide sequence: TGTGCCAGCAGCCAATCATGGCGGGGGATCACAGATACGCAGTATTTT.

This clonotype appeared a few times. This chain links TRBV12-3 or TRBV12-4 with TRBJ1-5; D might be TRBD1 (5 bases). The CDR3 covers 13 residues. The CDR3 DNA reads TGTGCGAGCTCTCACGGGGGGTCTCAGCCCCAGCATTTT. Translation gives CASSHGGSQPQHF.

This clonotype turned up a few times. The J gene is TRBJ1-3, the V gene TRBV2; D is ambiguous. V shed 4 bases and J shed 0 bases, with 7 bases lying between them. The CDR3 is 14 residues long. CDR1 SNHLY and CDR2 FYNNEI come from the germline V gene. In DNA, the CDR3 is TGTGCCAGCAGTGTGTGGATCTCTGGAAACACCATATATTTT. It is translated as CASSVWISGNTIYF. Together with reference TRBV2 and TRBJ1-3, the CDR3 gives the full variable domain: EPEVTQTPSHQVTQMGQEVILRCVPISNHLYFYWYRQILGQKVEFLVSFYNNEISEKSEIFDDQFSVERPDGSNFTLKIRSTKLEDSAMYFCASSVWISGNTIYFGEGSWLTVV.

This clonotype came up a few times. J is TRBJ2-7 and V is TRBV11-2, with TRBD1 matching over 7 bases. The CDR3 has 14 amino acids. V shed 1 base and J 2 bases; nucleotides not matched to a gene: 2. Germline V gives CDR1 SGHAT, CDR2 FQNNGV. The CDR3 nucleotides read TGTGCCAGCAGCTTAGGAGGACAGGCCTACGAGCAGTACTTC. This encodes CASSLGGQAYEQYF. The full variable domain, its missing parts supplied by reference TRBV11-2 and TRBJ2-7, is EAGVAQSPRYKIIEKRQSVAFWCNPISGHATLYWYQQILGQGPKLLIQFQNNGVVDDSQLPKDRFSAERLKGVDSTLKIQPAKLEDSAVYLCASSLGGQAYEQYFGPGTRLTVT.

This clonotype was counted a few times. The V and J genes are TRBV20-1 and TRBJ2-5, with TRBD2 matching over 11 bases. Germline V lookup: CDR1 DFQATT, CDR2 SNEGSKA (reference sequence). Unmatched junction bases numbered 0, after V lost 1 base and J lost 2 bases. The CDR3 totals 14 residues. The CDR3: CSARGLAGQETQYF. The CDR3 bases are TGCAGTGCTAGAGGACTAGCGGGGCAAGAGACCCAGTACTTC.

A few counts support this clonotype. The chain links TRBV29-1 to TRBJ2-7, with D uncertain. This CDR3 has 12 residues. Germline assignment: CDR1 SQVTM and CDR2 ANQGSEA. With 4 bases removed from V and 4 bases from J, the gap between germline ends came to 11 bases. CDR3 coding DNA: TGCAGCGTTGCGGCTAGTGTTTACGAGCAGTACTTC. It encodes CSVAASVYEQYF.

V and J are TRBV5-1 and TRBJ1-1; D remains unclear. Germline lookup yields CDR1 SGHRS and CDR2 YFSETQ. V lost 1 base, J lost 8 bases, and 9 bases lay in between. The CDR3 has 12 residues. The CDR3 spells CASSLTASEAFF. The CDR3 coding sequence is TGCGCCAGCAGCTTGACAGCTTCAGAAGCTTTCTTT.

This clonotype was seen at least ten times. The chain carries TRBV29-1 and TRBJ2-3; D is tentatively TRBD1 or TRBD2 (5 bases each). Looked up from germline, CDR1 is SQVTM and CDR2 is ANQGSEA. V shed 6 bases and J shed 1 base, with 5 bases lying between them. The CDR3 has 11 residues. As DNA, the CDR3 is TGCAGCGTGGGACGCACAGATACGCAGTATTTT. Protein: CSVGRTDTQYF.

This chain uses TRBV18 with TRBJ2-5; tentatively, D is TRBD1 (6 bases). Germline V CDR1 and CDR2: KGHSH, LQKENI. V gave up 3 bases and J gave up 0 bases, with 17 bases separating them. This CDR3 is 17 amino acids long. The CDR3 reads CASSPSGGASNQETQYF. The CDR3 region has the DNA TGTGCCAGCTCACCGAGTGGGGGCGCGTCGAACCAAGAGACCCAGTACTTC.

This clonotype was observed a handful of times. The rearrangement joins TRBV7-2 to TRBJ1-4; D is unclear. Germline lookup yields CDR1 SGHTA and CDR2 FQGNSA. The germline V and J ends were trimmed by 2 bases and 2 bases, with 9 bases remaining between them. CDR3 length equals 15 residues. CDR3: CASSLFGATNEKLFF. The CDR3 region has the DNA TGTGCCAGCAGCTTATTTGGTGCCACTAATGAAAAACTGTTTTTT.

This chain links TRBV6-5 with TRBJ1-1, with 7 positions matching TRBD1. Germline assignment: CDR1 MNHEY and CDR2 SVGAGI. CDR3 size: 17 residues. Germline trimming cut 3 bases from V and 2 bases from J; bases unmatched to any gene: 12. The CDR3 coding sequence is TGTGCCAGCAGTTATTCCCTACCGGGACAGTCTAACACTGAAGCTTTCTTT. Protein sequence: CASSYSLPGQSNTEAFF.

V gene TRBV10-3 combines with J gene TRBJ2-3; perhaps TRBD1 as D (5 bases). Germline V gives CDR1 ENHRY, CDR2 SYGVKD. The CDR3 runs to 14 residues. CDR3: CPTTDSTSTDTQYF. The DNA of the CDR3 is TGTCCCACCACCGACAGTACTAGCACAGATACGCAGTATTTT.

This clonotype occurred a few times. V gene TRBV5-5 combines with J gene TRBJ2-1; 9 bases agree with TRBD1. The CDR3 spans 16 residues. V lost 0 bases, J lost 5 bases, and 6 bases stayed unmatched. The germline CDR1 and CDR2 sequences are SGHKS and YYEKEE (reference sequence). The CDR3, as DNA: TGTGCCAGCAGCTTGGGGGACAGGGTAGGGAACAATGAGCAGTTCTTC. Residues: CASSLGDRVGNNEQFF.

This clonotype was observed at least ten times. CDR3 amino acids: CASSAAGTSKTDTQYF. CDR3 sequence (DNA): TGCGCCAGCAGCGCGGCCGGGACTAGTAAGACAGATACGCAGTATTTT. The V gene is TRBV5-1, the J gene TRBJ2-3, with 8 bases matching TRBD2. In germline, CDR1 is SGHRS, CDR2 YFSETQ. The CDR3 spans 16 residues. V lost 4 bases and J lost 3; bases outside the gene matches: 10. The whole variable domain, remainder taken from reference TRBV5-1 and TRBJ2-3, is KAGVTQTPRYLIKTRGQQVTLSCSPISGHRSVSWYQQTPGQGLQFLFEYFSETQRNKGNFPGRFSGRQFSNSRSEMNVSTLELGDSALYLCASSAAGTSKTDTQYFGPGTRLTVL.